This TCR beta chain is from a study of shared clonotypes between healthy human individuals (TCRdb year 2020). Background on the whole study: Three men and two women, aged 18 to 49 years, made up the cohort. Per donor, three plates each were used for CD4 naive and CD4 memory, two for CD8 naive, and one for CD8 memory. To estimate repertoire size and how much clonotype sharing occurs between individuals, the study deeply sequenced the blood TCR repertoires of about five healthy adults. Libraries were prepared and TCR repertoires were sequenced by different laboratories using diverse techniques, in order to increase sequencing depth and limit assay-specific biases. Per donor, leukapheresis produced somewhere between about 0.9 and 10 billion PBMCs.

What the research found in general, with its limitations: Incomplete sequencing was indicated by rarefaction of sorted-subset datasets, despite the large sequencing depth. Compared with non-shared clonotypes, the clonotypes found in all four sorted-subset donors had higher generation probabilities. Naive subsets generally had larger estimated clonotype richness than memory subsets. Across a handful of donors, approximately 5% of naive CD4, approximately 3.6% of naive CD8, under 2.5% of memory CD4, and about 0.4% of memory CD8 clonotypes were shared. Pairwise subsampling indicated that sequencing depth was expected to affect the degree of clonotype sharing among donors. The genetic and exposure-history diversity represented was limited by the small number of donors. Sampling was restricted to blood, and TCR repertoires in tissue are likely to differ from TCR repertoires in blood.

The sample holds one count of this clone. What this receptor recognizes is not known. No clone much larger than this one lies a single base away; base qualities are absent. TCR CDR3 regions were amplified from genomic DNA by multiplex PCR using the deep immunoSEQ assay. Extracted genomic DNA from each cell subset was spread evenly across all wells of several immunoSEQ 96-well plates, with each plate serving as a replicate. For sorted subsets, each replicate PCR was loaded with 150 to 250 ng genomic DNA, equivalent to 25,000 to 30,000 T cell genomes. Purified libraries were measured with a Qubit 3.0 fluorometer, size-checked on a Bioanalyzer 2100, and measured again with the KAPA Library Quantification kit. A separate single-read 150-cycle Illumina NextSeq 550 flow cell was used to sequence each immunoSEQ 96-well plate. The paper's processing steps were these. Because the immunoSEQ output included only junctional sequences and no quality scores, the filtering could not be the same as the filtering used for full-length reads. Sequences were annotated with PyIR, a Python wrapper for IgBLAST v1.9, using IMGT germline references to assign V/J genes and CDR3. Reads were removed for weak V/J assignments (E-value above 1e-6), missing CDR3, stop codons, out-of-frame junctions, or ambiguous translated residues. V3J clonotypes were defined by identical inferred V gene, J gene, and CDR3 amino acid sequence. To compute the percentage overlap between repertoires, the number of shared unique clonotypes was divided by the size of the smaller repertoire. Richness of each repertoire was evaluated using RTK rarefaction, the Chao1 estimator, and Recon v2.1 estimates of unobserved clonotypes. For all TCRbeta clonotypes obtained by the gDNA method from a few donors, generation probabilities were computed with OLGA. Not all clones reach the TCRdb copy of this immuneACCESS table, which keeps in-frame sequences only. Checked studies attribute under half of the gap to unresolved V genes and leave the rest unexplained. Clone size and V and J calls were adopted from that table, with D and trimming inferred from the DNA. The table for this sample lists about 1 million clones; more than 65% of them were counted only once. Clones ranked in the top ten supply about 1.5% of the sample.

CDR1 and CDR2, per the germline V gene, are ENHRY and SYGVKD. At the junction V is shortened by 10 bases and J by 3 bases; bases outside the gene matches: 7. The CDR3, cysteine through phenylalanine, is 13 amino acids long. Only the CDR3 portion is preserved as DNA: 39 bases, with reading frame beginning at the first base. The donors were healthy, HIV-negative adults who had no recently reported acute infections or vaccinations. Only Caucasian adults living in Nashville, Tennessee, USA were represented among the donors. CD4+ T cells were enriched by magnetic negative selection; naive cells were then positively selected on CD45RA, and the negative fraction formed the memory subset. Blood was obtained by leukapheresis, after which PBMCs were separated by Ficoll-Histopaque density gradient centrifugation and cryopreserved in liquid nitrogen vapor phase. Analytical flow cytometry was used to check the purity and quantity of each magnetically sorted T cell population. Each sorted fraction had its genomic DNA isolated and then quantified by UV absorbance on a Nanodrop 2000c.

Sequencing was performed on memory CD4+ T cells sorted from blood. The meaning of the sample's cell subset or site label: CD45RA-negative fraction. This receptor was obtained from a man aged 18 to 30 in good health. The chain couples TRBV10-3 to TRBJ2-7; 9 nucleotides in the junction match TRBD1. At the DNA level, the sequence is TGTGCCAGCCGGGACAGGGAAAACTACGAGCAGTACTTC. This yields the protein CASRDRENYEQYF.